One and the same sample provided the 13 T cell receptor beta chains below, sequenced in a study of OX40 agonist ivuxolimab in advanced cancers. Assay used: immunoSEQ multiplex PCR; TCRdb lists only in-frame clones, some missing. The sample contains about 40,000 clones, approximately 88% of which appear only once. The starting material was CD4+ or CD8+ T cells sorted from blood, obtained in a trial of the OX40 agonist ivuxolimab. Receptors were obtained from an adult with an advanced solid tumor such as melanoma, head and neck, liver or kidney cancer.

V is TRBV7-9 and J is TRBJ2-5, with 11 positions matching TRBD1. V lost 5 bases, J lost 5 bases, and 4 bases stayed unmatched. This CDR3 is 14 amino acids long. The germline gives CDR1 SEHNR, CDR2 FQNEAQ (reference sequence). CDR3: CASSADRGQETQYF. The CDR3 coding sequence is TGTGCCAGCAGCGCGGACAGGGGGCAGGAGACCCAGTACTTC.

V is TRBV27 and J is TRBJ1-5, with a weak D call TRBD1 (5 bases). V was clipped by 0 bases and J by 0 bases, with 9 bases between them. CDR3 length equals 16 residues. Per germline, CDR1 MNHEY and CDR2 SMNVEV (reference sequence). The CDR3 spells CASSLSGTFSNQPQHF. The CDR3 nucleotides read TGTGCCAGCAGTTTATCTGGGACTTTTAGCAATCAGCCCCAGCATTTT.

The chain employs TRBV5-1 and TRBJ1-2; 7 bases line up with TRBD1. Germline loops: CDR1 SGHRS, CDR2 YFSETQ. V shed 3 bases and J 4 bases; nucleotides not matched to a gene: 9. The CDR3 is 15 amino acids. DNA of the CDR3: TGCGCCAGCAGCTCCACAGGGGCGAAAGTCTATGGCTACACCTTC. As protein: CASSSTGAKVYGYTF.

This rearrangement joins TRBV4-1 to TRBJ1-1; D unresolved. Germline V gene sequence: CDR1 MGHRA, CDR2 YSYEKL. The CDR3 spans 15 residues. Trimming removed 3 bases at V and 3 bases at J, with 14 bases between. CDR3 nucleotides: TGCGCCAGCAGCCACCCCGATAAAAAGGACACTGAAGCTTTCTTT. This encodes CASSHPDKKDTEAFF.

The CDR3 sequence is CASSLSGSGEQFF. CDR3 sequence (DNA): TGTGCCAGCAGCCTTAGCGGGAGTGGTGAGCAGTTCTTC. This chain joins TRBV7-3 and TRBJ2-1; 9 positions agree with TRBD2. Per germline, CDR1 SGHTA and CDR2 FQGTGA. CDR3 length: 13 amino acids. V lost 5 bases, J lost 9 bases, and 5 bases stayed unmatched.

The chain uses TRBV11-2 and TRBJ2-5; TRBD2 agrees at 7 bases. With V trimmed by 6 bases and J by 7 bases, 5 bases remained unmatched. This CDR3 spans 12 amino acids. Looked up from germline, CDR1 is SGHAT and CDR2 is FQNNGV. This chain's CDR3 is CASRPPGGTQYF. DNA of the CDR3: TGTGCCAGCAGACCCCCGGGGGGGACCCAGTACTTC.

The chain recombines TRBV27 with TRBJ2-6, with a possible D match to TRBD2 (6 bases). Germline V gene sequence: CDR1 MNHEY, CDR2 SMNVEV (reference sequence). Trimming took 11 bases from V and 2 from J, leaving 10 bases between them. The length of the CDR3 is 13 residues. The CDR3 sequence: CASGGTGANVLTF. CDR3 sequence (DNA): TGTGCCTCCGGGGGAACTGGGGCCAACGTCCTGACTTTC.

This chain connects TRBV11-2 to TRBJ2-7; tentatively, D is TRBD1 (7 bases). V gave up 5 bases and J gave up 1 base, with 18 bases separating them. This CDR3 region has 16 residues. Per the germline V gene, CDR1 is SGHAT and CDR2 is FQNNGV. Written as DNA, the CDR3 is TGTGCCAGCAGCCCGACGGCGGCAGGGGGGTCCTACGAGCAGTACTTC. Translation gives CASSPTAAGGSYEQYF.

CDR3 DNA: TGTGCCAGCAGTTTGGCCAGCGGACACACAGATACGCAGTATTTT. Translation: CASSLASGHTDTQYF. The chain couples TRBV28 to TRBJ2-3, with D tentatively TRBD1 or TRBD2 (5 bases each). V was shortened by 3 bases and J by 2 bases, with 12 bases between the two germline ends. In germline, CDR1 is MDHEN, CDR2 SYDVKM. The CDR3 runs 15 residues.

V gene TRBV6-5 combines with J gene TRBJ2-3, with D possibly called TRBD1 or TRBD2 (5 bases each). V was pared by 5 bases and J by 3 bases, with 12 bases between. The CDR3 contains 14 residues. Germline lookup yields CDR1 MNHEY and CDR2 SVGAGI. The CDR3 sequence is CASSLGTVTDTQYF. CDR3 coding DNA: TGTGCCAGCAGTCTCGGGACGGTGACAGATACGCAGTATTTT.

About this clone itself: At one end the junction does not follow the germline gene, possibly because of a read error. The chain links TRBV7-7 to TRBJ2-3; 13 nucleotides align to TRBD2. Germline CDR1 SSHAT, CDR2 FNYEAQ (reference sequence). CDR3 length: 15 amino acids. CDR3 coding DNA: TGTGCTAGCAGCTTACTAGCGGGAGGGCCAGATACGCAGTATTTT. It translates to CASSLLAGGPDTQYF.

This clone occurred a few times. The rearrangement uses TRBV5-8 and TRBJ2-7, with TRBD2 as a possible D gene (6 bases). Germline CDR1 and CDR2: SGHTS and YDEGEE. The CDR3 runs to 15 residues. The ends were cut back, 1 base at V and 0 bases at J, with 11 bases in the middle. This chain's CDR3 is CASSLRGSASYEQYF. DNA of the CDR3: TGTGCCAGCAGCTTGCGGGGGTCAGCCTCCTACGAGCAGTACTTC. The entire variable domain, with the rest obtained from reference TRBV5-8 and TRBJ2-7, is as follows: EAGVTQSPTHLIKTRGQQATLRCSPISGHTSVYWYQQALGLGLQFLLWYDEGEERNRGNFPPRFSGRQFPNYSSELNVNALELEDSALYLCASSLRGSASYEQYFGPGTRLTVT.

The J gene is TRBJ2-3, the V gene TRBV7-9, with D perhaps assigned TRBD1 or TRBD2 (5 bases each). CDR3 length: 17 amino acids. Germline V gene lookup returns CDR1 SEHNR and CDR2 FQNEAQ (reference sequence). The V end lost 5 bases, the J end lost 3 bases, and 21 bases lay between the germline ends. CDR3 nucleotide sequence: TGTGCCAGCAGCGGCCGGGACCCCGAGGGTTCTACAGATACGCAGTATTTT. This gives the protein CASSGRDPEGSTDTQYF.